Following are 27 T cell receptor beta chains from one sample sequenced in a study of cytomegalovirus exposure and HLA in healthy donors. Amplification used 60 Vbeta primers and 13 Jbeta primers. TCRdb's copy holds only in-frame clones and misses some; the assay was immunoSEQ multiplex PCR. The sample holds 90,000 or so clones, just under 70% seen once. What was sequenced was PBMCs. These receptors all come from a woman in her forties or fifties in good health and CMV-seropositive.

This clone appeared once. This rearrangement joins TRBV28 to TRBJ2-5; 10 bases match TRBD2. Germline assignment: CDR1 MDHEN and CDR2 SYDVKM. The CDR3 loop spans 15 amino acids. The ends lost 6 bases at V and 5 bases at J; junction bases unmatched: 9. CDR3: CASRSGTSDVETQYF. The DNA for the CDR3 is TGTGCCAGCAGATCAGGGACTAGCGATGTGGAGACCCAGTACTTC.

The chain uses TRBV6-1 and TRBJ2-1, with 8 bases matching TRBD2. Germline-derived CDR1 and CDR2 are MNHNS and SASEGT. V lost 3 bases and J lost 8; bases outside the gene matches: 9. This CDR3 is 15 amino acids long. In DNA form, the CDR3 reads TGTGCCAGCAGTGATGTAGACGGGAGGGTCGATGAGCAGTTCTTC. Protein sequence: CASSDVDGRVDEQFF.

V gene TRBV18 combines with J gene TRBJ1-2; 10 bases align to TRBD1. Germline V gene lookup returns CDR1 KGHSH and CDR2 LQKENI. This CDR3 comprises 14 residues. Trimming took 5 bases from V and 6 from J; bases not matched to a gene: 6. CDR3 DNA sequence: TGTGCCAGCTCAAGGGACAGGGGATTGGATGGCTACACCTTC. This translates into CASSRDRGLDGYTF. Full variable domain (remainder filled in from reference TRBV18 and TRBJ1-2): NAGVMQNPRHLVRRRGQEARLRCSPMKGHSHVYWYRQLPEEGLKFMVYLQKENIIDESGMPKERFSAEFPKEGPSILRIQQVVRGDSAAYFCASSRDRGLDGYTFGSGTRLTVV.

The V call is TRBV5-1, the J call TRBJ2-1; 7 positions agree with TRBD2. This CDR3 is built from 13 residues. CDR1 and CDR2 (germline): SGHRS, YFSETQ. Losses at the gene ends were 0 bases for V and 6 bases for J; bases not matched to a gene: 0. CDR3 nucleotides: TGCGCCAGCAGCTTGGGACTAGCCAATGAGCAGTTCTTC. Its translation: CASSLGLANEQFF.

The gene calls are TRBV7-9 and TRBJ2-3; 9 positions match TRBD1. The germline CDR1 and CDR2 sequences are SEHNR and FQNEAQ (reference sequence). The CDR3 length is 16 residues. Unmatched junction bases numbered 11, after V lost 6 bases and J lost 4 bases. Written as DNA, the CDR3 is TGTGCCAGCAGTCTAGACGGGACAGGGATCTCAGATACGCAGTATTTT. Protein product: CASSLDGTGISDTQYF.

On this clone: Compared with germline, one end of the junction differs, possibly owing to a read error. V and J are TRBV5-1 and TRBJ2-2, with 9 bases aligning to TRBD1. Germline assignment: CDR1 SGHRS and CDR2 YFSETQ. The CDR3 has 17 residues. Written as DNA, the CDR3 is TGCGCCAGCAGCTTGGCGACAGGGGGTAAGGACACCGGGGAGCTATTTTTT. Protein: CASSLATGGKDTGELFF.

J is TRBJ1-5 and V is TRBV7-8, with 9 bases lining up with TRBD1. Germline-derived CDR1 and CDR2 are SGHVS and FQNEAQ. The CDR3 extends over 15 amino acids. Trimming took 5 bases from V and 6 from J; bases not matched to a gene: 8. The CDR3 nucleotides read TGTGCCAGCAGCGCGGACAGGGGAGGGATTCAGCCCCAGCATTTT. Protein product: CASSADRGGIQPQHF.

This clone occurred a few times. The chain employs TRBV5-4 and TRBJ1-4; tentative D call: TRBD1 (6 bases). Trimming pared 4 bases from V and 7 bases from J, leaving 14 bases between. The V gene's germline CDR1 is SGHNT and CDR2 YYREEE (reference sequence). This CDR3 is built from 14 residues. The CDR3 sequence is CASSKTTGGEKLFF. CDR3 nucleotides: TGTGCCAGCAGCAAAACGACAGGAGGTGAAAAACTGTTTTTT.

This chain joins TRBV14 and TRBJ2-1; D call uncertain. CDR1 SGHDN and CDR2 FVKESK come from the germline V gene. V lost 10 bases and J 0 bases, leaving 13 bases between the germline ends. The CDR3 runs 14 residues. The DNA of the CDR3 is TGTGCCACAGGATCCGAGCCCTCCTACAATGAGCAGTTCTTC. Amino acid sequence: CATGSEPSYNEQFF.

DNA of the CDR3: TGCGCCAGCAGCCAAGACCGGACTAGCGGTAGGAGGTATGAGCAGTTCTTC. This gives the protein CASSQDRTSGRRYEQFF. The chain carries TRBV4-1 and TRBJ2-1; TRBD2 aligns across 10 bases. The germline gives CDR1 MGHRA, CDR2 YSYEKL. The J segment lost 8 bases and the V segment lost 0 bases, leaving 10 bases of the junction unmatched. The CDR3 is made up of 17 amino acids.

This chain connects TRBV7-6 to TRBJ2-5, with 7 bases that match TRBD2. Germline assignment: CDR1 SGHVS and CDR2 FNYEAQ. This CDR3 is 16 amino acids long. With V trimmed by 1 base and J by 5 bases, 10 bases remained unmatched. CDR3 in amino acids: CASSLEFSGPRETQYF. As DNA, the CDR3 is TGTGCCAGCAGCTTAGAATTTAGCGGGCCTCGGGAGACCCAGTACTTC.

The chain couples TRBV18 to TRBJ1-4, with D hard to call. V gave up 3 bases and J gave up 4 bases, with 6 bases separating them. The CDR3 spans 13 residues. CDR1 is KGHSH, CDR2 LQKENI, per germline. The CDR3 DNA sequence: TGTGCCAGCTCACCTGACAATAATGAAAAACTGTTTTTT. This gives the protein CASSPDNNEKLFF.

This clone was picked up a small number of times. This sequence joins TRBV7-8 and TRBJ2-1; 12 positions agree with TRBD2. Germline assignment: CDR1 SGHVS and CDR2 FQNEAQ. The CDR3 spans 17 residues. Trimming took 4 bases from V and 8 from J; bases not matched to a gene: 12. CDR3 sequence reads: CASSWTSGITYNDEQFF. The CDR3 coding sequence is TGTGCCAGCAGCTGGACTAGCGGGATTACATACAATGATGAGCAGTTCTTC. The full variable domain, in which reference TRBV7-8 and TRBJ2-1 provide the parts outside the CDR3, is GAGVSQSPRYKVAKRGQDVALRCDPISGHVSLFWYQQALGQGPEFLTYFQNEAQLDKSGLPSDRFFAERPEGSVSTLKIQRTQQEDSAVYLCASSWTSGITYNDEQFFGPGTRLTVL.

This clone was recorded a few times. V and J are TRBV5-1 and TRBJ2-4; possible D gene TRBD1, 6 bases. Trimming cost V 0 bases and J 8 bases, with 21 bases left between them. The CDR3 runs 17 residues. The V gene's germline CDR1 is SGHRS and CDR2 YFSETQ. CDR3 DNA sequence: TGCGCCAGCAGCTTGGGATCCCCAGGCGGCAGGGGAGACATTCAGTACTTC. It yields the protein CASSLGSPGGRGDIQYF. Full variable domain (remainder filled in from reference TRBV5-1 and TRBJ2-4): KAGVTQTPRYLIKTRGQQVTLSCSPISGHRSVSWYQQTPGQGLQFLFEYFSETQRNKGNFPGRFSGRQFSNSRSEMNVSTLELGDSALYLCASSLGSPGGRGDIQYFGAGTRLSVL.

The chain has TRBV5-6 and TRBJ2-4; D is unclear. The germline V and J ends were trimmed by 1 base and 0 bases, with 8 bases remaining between them. CDR1 and CDR2 (germline): SGHDT, YYEEEE. The CDR3 contains 15 residues. The CDR3 region is CASSLLSLAKNIQYF. The CDR3 bases are TGTGCCAGCAGCTTGTTGAGTCTAGCCAAAAACATTCAGTACTTC.

This chain connects TRBV4-1 to TRBJ2-7, with 7 nucleotides matching TRBD2. The CDR3 sequence is 15 residues long. J lost 1 base, V lost 1 base, and 4 bases had no gene match. CDR1 and CDR2 (germline): MGHRA, YSYEKL. CDR3 sequence (DNA): TGCGCCAGCAGCCAAGGGGGAGGGTTATCCTACGAGCAGTACTTC. This gives the protein CASSQGGGLSYEQYF.

The V call is TRBV6-1, the J call TRBJ2-1; D might be TRBD2 (6 bases). This CDR3 contains 14 residues. V dropped 7 bases and J dropped 6 bases, with 16 bases sitting between them. Looked up from germline, CDR1 is MNHNS and CDR2 is SASEGT. The CDR3 nucleotides are TGTGCCAGCAATGGTCTTGTTAGCGGCAATGAGCAGTTCTTC. Translated, it gives CASNGLVSGNEQFF.

The V gene is TRBV4-3, the J gene TRBJ2-6; 7 nucleotides match TRBD1. The CDR3 consists of 19 residues. Germline V lookup: CDR1 LGHNA, CDR2 YSLEER. V trimming: 1 base; J trimming: 1 base; junction bases outside the gene matches: 10. This CDR3 reads CASSQVQRGRGSGANVLTF. The CDR3 DNA is TGCGCCAGCAGCCAAGTCCAGAGGGGCAGGGGGTCTGGGGCCAACGTCCTGACTTTC.

The chain employs TRBV13 and TRBJ2-3; 7 bases line up with TRBD2. J was trimmed by 6 bases and V by 4 bases; bases with no gene match: 7. The CDR3 sequence is 14 residues long. The germline gives CDR1 PRHDT, CDR2 FYEKMQ (reference sequence). The CDR3 DNA reads as TGTGCCAGCAGCTCTCGACTAGCAAAGGATACGCAGTATTTT. This translates into CASSSRLAKDTQYF.

The rearrangement joins TRBV19 to TRBJ2-7; 12 bases agree with TRBD2. Germline-derived CDR1 and CDR2 are LNHDA and SQIVND (reference sequence). V was clipped by 3 bases and J by 3 bases; unmatched bases: 12. The CDR3 has 18 residues. CDR3 loop: CASSIRTTSGRDNYEQYF. CDR3 DNA: TGTGCCAGTAGTATCCGGACGACTAGCGGGAGAGATAACTACGAGCAGTACTTC. Complete variable domain (other parts from reference TRBV19 and TRBJ2-7): DGGITQSPKYLFRKEGQNVTLSCEQNLNHDAMYWYRQDPGQGLRLIYYSQIVNDFQKGDIAEGYSVSREKKESFPLTVTSAQKNPTAFYLCASSIRTTSGRDNYEQYFGPGTRLTVT.

The rearrangement uses TRBV7-3 and TRBJ2-2; maybe TRBD2 (7 bases). With 5 bases removed from V and 3 bases from J, the gap between germline ends came to 13 bases. Germline V gene data show CDR1 as SGHTA and CDR2 as FQGTGA. The CDR3 length is 15 residues. This CDR3 is CASSRRGGYTGELFF. The CDR3 nucleotides are TGTGCCAGCAGCCGGAGGGGGGGTTACACCGGGGAGCTGTTTTTT. Variable domain in full (rest from reference TRBV7-3 and TRBJ2-2): GAGVSQTPSNKVTEKGKYVELRCDPISGHTALYWYRQSLGQGPEFLIYFQGTGAADDSGLPNDRFFAVRPEGSVSTLKIQRTERGDSAVYLCASSRRGGYTGELFFGEGSRLTVL.

This clone was detected a few times. The chain is built from TRBV5-1 and TRBJ2-7; tentatively, D is TRBD2 (5 bases). With 4 bases removed from V and 3 bases from J, the gap between germline ends came to 14 bases. The V gene's germline CDR1 is SGHRS and CDR2 YFSETQ. The CDR3 length is 14 residues. The CDR3 DNA follows: TGCGCCAGCAGCACGGCTAGCAGCAGCTACGAGCAGTACTTC. Its protein is CASSTASSSYEQYF.

The chain carries TRBV25-1 and TRBJ1-6, with TRBD1 matching over 7 bases. The ends lost 6 bases at V and 7 bases at J; junction bases unmatched: 6. CDR1 MGHDK and CDR2 SYGVNS come from the germline V gene. The CDR3 consists of 14 residues. In DNA form, the CDR3 reads TGTGCCAGCAGGTGGGACAGTCCCAATTCACCCCTCCACTTT. Its protein is CASRWDSPNSPLHF.

J is TRBJ2-3 and V is TRBV5-1, with D perhaps TRBD2 (6 bases). CDR3 size: 15 residues. Trimming shortened V by 3 bases and J by 3 bases, and 14 bases separated the two germline ends. In germline, CDR1 is SGHRS, CDR2 YFSETQ. CDR3 coding DNA: TGCGCCAGCAGCTCCGGACTACTAGGTACAGATACGCAGTATTTT. Its translation: CASSSGLLGTDTQYF.

This clone was found once. The rearrangement links TRBV9 to TRBJ1-1; D is unresolved. V was clipped by 0 bases and J by 0 bases, with 9 bases between them. This CDR3 is built from 15 residues. Per the germline V gene, CDR1 is SGDLS and CDR2 is YYNGEE. CDR3 sequence: CASSVVEFMNTEAFF. CDR3 nucleotides: TGTGCCAGCAGCGTAGTTGAGTTTATGAACACTGAAGCTTTCTTT.

The genes are TRBV2 and TRBJ2-1, with D perhaps TRBD2 (6 bases). The CDR3 sequence is 15 residues long. The ends were cut back, 2 bases at V and 5 bases at J, with 13 bases in the middle. The germline gives CDR1 SNHLY, CDR2 FYNNEI. In DNA, the CDR3 is TGTGCCAGCAGTGAACCGGAGGGAGCGGACAATGAGCAGTTCTTC. Residues: CASSEPEGADNEQFF.

In this sample, this clone turned up many times. This chain joins TRBV5-1 and TRBJ2-2; TRBD1 matches 8 bases. This CDR3 is built from 15 residues. The V gene end was trimmed by 6 bases and the J gene end by 1 base; junction bases not matched to a gene: 5. The V gene's germline CDR1 is SGHRS and CDR2 YFSETQ. CDR3: CASKRGTGNTGELFF. Here the CDR3 DNA reads TGCGCCAGCAAACGAGGGACAGGGAACACCGGGGAGCTGTTTTTT.